This record concerns one T cell receptor (beta chain) sequence. The data stem from a study of T cell responses to AZD1222 COVID-19 vaccine. There are 14 residues in the CDR3. The trim removed 6 bases at V and 3 bases at J, leaving 4 bases unmatched. CDR1 and CDR2 from the germline V gene are MNHEY and SVGAGI. TCRdb's copy holds only in-frame clones and misses some; the assay was immunoSEQ multiplex PCR. The sample lists 150,000 or so clones, 91% occurring once. V is TRBV6-5 and J is TRBJ2-3, with 9 bases aligning to TRBD2. The sample consisted of peripheral blood, taken on day 0 of AZD1222 vaccination. The sequence was collected from an adult in good health. CDR3 nucleotides: TGTGCCAGCAGGGTGGGACTAGCTACAGATACGCAGTATTTT. Protein sequence: CASRVGLATDTQYF.